Following are 27 T cell receptor beta chains from one sample sequenced in a study of identical twins. Each CDR3 protein gets one entry after TCRdb re-called the 5' RACE reads with MiXCR. In the table there are 500,000 to 600,000 distinct CDR3 sequences, less than 25% of which are singletons. These data are also associated with another study on T cells expressing NK-cell markers.

Sequenced input: CD4+ T cells sorted from blood. These receptors originate from a woman younger than 30 in good health.

The CDR3 nucleotides are TGTGCCAGCAGCCAAGCTCGGGGTTATGAGCAGTTCTTC. This gives the protein CASSQARGYEQFF. This chain uses TRBV3-1 with TRBJ2-1, with D possibly matching TRBD2 (5 bases). The V gene's germline CDR1 is LGHDT and CDR2 YNNKEL (reference sequence). V lost 1 base and J lost 8, with 9 bases in between. This CDR3 has 13 amino acids.

This clonotype was seen a few times. The chain has TRBV10-3 and TRBJ2-6, with D perhaps TRBD2 (6 bases). Per the germline V gene, CDR1 is ENHRY and CDR2 is SYGVKD. The CDR3 spans 15 residues. Between the trimmed V and J ends, which lost 3 bases and 4 bases, there was a span of 10 bases. The CDR3 loop is CAISEGGRGANVLTF. In DNA form, the CDR3 reads TGTGCCATCAGTGAAGGAGGGAGGGGGGCCAACGTCCTGACTTTC.

This clonotype was seen more than once but under ten times. The V call is TRBV20-1, the J call TRBJ2-3, with D possibly TRBD2 on 6 matching bases. The CDR3 length is 15 residues. V lost 1 base to trimming and J lost 2 bases, with 13 bases between them. CDR1 and CDR2 from the germline V gene are DFQATT and SNEGSKA (reference sequence). Here the CDR3 DNA reads TGCAGTGCTAGAGTAGGGGCTAGCGTCACAGATACGCAGTATTTT. Its translation is CSARVGASVTDTQYF.

The chain couples TRBV5-1 to TRBJ2-6; D is uncertain. This CDR3 has 17 amino acids. Germline V CDR1 and CDR2: SGHRS, YFSETQ. Trimming left V 0 bases short and J 0 bases short, with 10 bases between. CDR3 in DNA: TGCGCCAGCAGCTTGGTGGTGGATAGCTCTGGGGCCAACGTCCTGACTTTC. It encodes CASSLVVDSSGANVLTF.

This clonotype occurred a few times. V usage is TRBV29-1 and J usage is TRBJ1-2; D remains ambiguous. CDR1 is SQVTM, CDR2 ANQGSEA, per germline. Trimming cost V 4 bases and J 7 bases, with 16 bases left between them. The CDR3 runs 13 residues. The chain's CDR3 is CSVVLVSSGGYTF. CDR3 sequence (DNA): TGCAGCGTTGTGTTGGTTTCCTCGGGTGGCTACACCTTC.

This clonotype was seen only a few times. CDR3 nucleotide sequence: TGTGCCAGCAGCGTAGTCGGTAGCACTGAAGCTTTCTTT. This gives the protein CASSVVGSTEAFF. The rearrangement uses TRBV9 and TRBJ1-1; no firm D call. This CDR3 spans 13 amino acids. Germline loops: CDR1 SGDLS, CDR2 YYNGEE. V shed 0 bases and J shed 4 bases, with 7 bases lying between them.

This clonotype was picked up many times. The chain carries TRBV6-1 and TRBJ2-5; 8 bases agree with TRBD2. Germline CDR1 and CDR2: MNHNS and SASEGT. Trimming cost V 2 bases and J 4 bases; bases outside gene matches: 6. The CDR3 sequence is 15 residues long. CDR3 sequence reads: CASSELRTSRETQYF. CDR3 in DNA: TGTGCCAGCAGTGAACTTCGGACTAGCCGAGAGACCCAGTACTTC.

This clonotype appeared a few times. The rearrangement links TRBV20-1 to TRBJ2-4; D is undetermined. V lost 3 bases to trimming and J lost 8 bases, with 17 bases between them. Germline CDR1 DFQATT, CDR2 SNEGSKA (reference sequence). The CDR3 loop spans 14 amino acids. Here the CDR3 reads CSASPYSDRDIQYF. CDR3 nucleotides: TGCAGTGCTAGCCCCTACTCGGATCGAGACATTCAGTACTTC.

This clonotype was seen only a few times. The CDR3 bases are TGCAGTGCAGGGGACACCAACTACGAGCAGTACTTC. As protein: CSAGDTNYEQYF. J is TRBJ2-7 and V is TRBV20-1; weak D call: TRBD1 (6 bases). Germline V lookup: CDR1 DFQATT, CDR2 SNEGSKA (reference sequence). V lost 6 bases and J 3 bases, leaving 12 bases between the germline ends. The CDR3 has 12 residues.

The chain joins TRBV6-6 to TRBJ1-1, with D unresolved. Trimming removed 7 bases at V and 1 base at J, with 7 bases between. Germline values: CDR1 MNHNY, CDR2 SVGAGI (reference sequence). This CDR3 has 12 residues. The CDR3 coding sequence is TGTGCCAGCATGACGGCGAACACTGAAGCTTTCTTT. Residues: CASMTANTEAFF.

The chain links TRBV5-1 to TRBJ2-1, with 7 bases aligning to TRBD2. The CDR3 runs to 19 residues. V shed 0 bases, J shed 0 bases, and the junction held 12 bases outside the gene matches. Germline V CDR1 and CDR2: SGHRS, YFSETQ. The CDR3 region is CASSLARGVLANSYNEQFF. The CDR3 DNA sequence: TGCGCCAGCAGCTTGGCCCGGGGGGTTCTAGCGAACTCCTACAATGAGCAGTTCTTC.

V gene TRBV6-5 combines with J gene TRBJ1-6; tentative D call: TRBD1 (5 bases). This CDR3 spans 16 amino acids. V was pared by 0 bases and J by 8 bases, with 14 bases between. CDR1 and CDR2 from the germline V gene are MNHEY and SVGAGI. The DNA of the CDR3 is TGTGCCAGCAGTTACTCGAGGTGGCAGGGTGATTCACCCCTCCACTTT. Translation gives CASSYSRWQGDSPLHF.

The V gene is TRBV5-1, the J gene TRBJ2-3; D is unresolved. Per the germline V gene, CDR1 is SGHRS and CDR2 is YFSETQ. This CDR3 comprises 14 residues. V was trimmed by 0 bases and J by 6 bases, leaving 11 bases between them. The CDR3: CASSLGARDDTQYF. CDR3 coding DNA: TGCGCCAGCAGCTTGGGAGCTCGAGACGATACGCAGTATTTT.

The chain joins TRBV6-2 or TRBV6-3 to TRBJ2-3, with 10 bases that match TRBD2. V lost 5 bases to trimming and J lost 5 bases; unmatched junction nucleotides: 10. The CDR3 is 16 amino acids. The germline V gene has CDR1 MNHEY and CDR2 SVGEGT. This CDR3 reads CASSHPAGGDKDTQYF. CDR3 DNA sequence: TGTGCCAGCAGTCACCCAGCGGGAGGGGATAAAGATACGCAGTATTTT.

A few counts support this clonotype. This rearrangement joins TRBV10-2 to TRBJ2-1, with D unclear. This CDR3 has 13 residues. Germline lookup yields CDR1 WSHSY and CDR2 SAAADI. V lost 4 bases and J 0 bases, leaving 4 bases between the germline ends. The CDR3 DNA follows: TGCGCCAGCAGTGTTTTCTCCTACAATGAGCAGTTCTTC. The encoded protein is CASSVFSYNEQFF.

This clonotype was counted between two and nine times. V is TRBV6-5 and J is TRBJ2-1; D is ambiguous. This CDR3 spans 15 amino acids. V lost 0 bases and J 6 bases, leaving 12 bases between the germline ends. The germline CDR1 and CDR2 sequences are MNHEY and SVGAGI. CDR3 sequence reads: CASSYSFSSVNEQFF. CDR3 in DNA: TGTGCCAGCAGTTACTCCTTCTCCTCGGTCAATGAGCAGTTCTTC.

J is TRBJ1-2 and V is TRBV7-9; no reliable D call. The germline CDR1 and CDR2 sequences are SEHNR and FQNEAQ (reference sequence). V was clipped by 10 bases and J by 3 bases, with 9 bases between them. CDR3 length equals 11 residues. Here the CDR3 DNA reads TGTGCCACCATCTCCCACTATGGCTACACCTTC. Its protein is CATISHYGYTF.

This clonotype has more than one count but fewer than ten. This chain uses TRBV5-1 with TRBJ1-2; D is possibly TRBD1 (5 bases). CDR1 is SGHRS, CDR2 YFSETQ, per germline. Trimming stripped 0 bases from V and 0 bases from J, with 18 bases between. This CDR3 is built from 18 residues. CDR3 sequence: CASSLALQGPLANYGYTF. The DNA for the CDR3 is TGCGCCAGCAGCTTGGCCCTGCAGGGCCCTCTAGCTAACTATGGCTACACCTTC. The full variable domain, rest sourced from reference TRBV5-1 and TRBJ1-2, is KAGVTQTPRYLIKTRGQQVTLSCSPISGHRSVSWYQQTPGQGLQFLFEYFSETQRNKGNFPGRFSGRQFSNSRSEMNVSTLELGDSALYLCASSLALQGPLANYGYTFGSGTRLTVV.

Here the CDR3 DNA reads TGTGCCAGCAGCCAAGAAAGGCTTAGCAGGGAAGCTTTCTTT. Residues: CASSQERLSREAFF. The V and J genes are TRBV3-1 and TRBJ1-1; no definite D call. Germline CDR1 reads LGHDT; CDR2 reads YNNKEL (reference sequence). This CDR3 spans 14 amino acids. Trimming took 0 bases from V and 8 from J, leaving 13 bases between them.

V is TRBV21-1 and J is TRBJ2-1; the DNA was not compared with TRBD2, the D call given in the table. TRBV21-1 is a listed pseudogene. This CDR3 region has 15 residues. The CDR3 protein is CASSIYWGPYNEQFF. CDR3 DNA: TGTGCCAGCAGCATCTACTGGGGCCCTTACAATGAGCAGTTCTTC.

This clonotype appeared a few times. The rearrangement links TRBV5-1 to TRBJ2-1; tentative D call: TRBD2 (6 bases). V lost 0 bases, J lost 7 bases, and 14 bases lay in between. CDR1 SGHRS and CDR2 YFSETQ come from the germline V gene. This CDR3 comprises 15 residues. Here the CDR3 reads CASSLVGGNWNEQFF. The CDR3 region has the DNA TGCGCCAGCAGCTTGGTTGGCGGGAACTGGAATGAGCAGTTCTTC.

The chain recombines TRBV5-1 with TRBJ2-5; D remains ambiguous. Germline loops: CDR1 SGHRS, CDR2 YFSETQ. This CDR3 has 13 amino acids. V was cut by 2 bases and J by 3 bases, with 8 bases left in between. As DNA, the CDR3 is TGCGCCAGCAGCTTCAGCTGGGAAGAGACCCAGTACTTC. It specifies CASSFSWEETQYF. Variable domain in full (rest from reference TRBV5-1 and TRBJ2-5): KAGVTQTPRYLIKTRGQQVTLSCSPISGHRSVSWYQQTPGQGLQFLFEYFSETQRNKGNFPGRFSGRQFSNSRSEMNVSTLELGDSALYLCASSFSWEETQYFGPGTRLLVL.

The chain employs TRBV10-3 and TRBJ1-1; perhaps TRBD1 as D (5 bases). The CDR3 length is 12 residues. Germline CDR1 and CDR2: ENHRY and SYGVKD. The CDR3: CTSRGSGTEAFF. The CDR3 DNA is TGTACGAGCCGGGGGAGCGGGACTGAAGCTTTCTTT.

This clonotype was observed a few times. V gene TRBV5-1 combines with J gene TRBJ2-5; D is undetermined. CDR1 is SGHRS, CDR2 YFSETQ, per germline. This CDR3 contains 15 residues. V lost 1 base and J lost 3, with 13 bases in between. CDR3 bases: TGCGCCAGCAGCTTGTTCGGGCAAGCTAAAGAGACCCAGTACTTC. This translates into CASSLFGQAKETQYF.

The rearrangement joins TRBV7-9 to TRBJ2-7; 8 bases align to TRBD2. Germline assignment: CDR1 SEHNR and CDR2 FQNEAQ (reference sequence). V trimming: 5 bases; J trimming: 0 bases; junction bases outside the gene matches: 3. The CDR3 is made up of 14 amino acids. In DNA, the CDR3 is TGTGCCAGCAGCACGGCGGGAGGCTCCTACGAGCAGTACTTC. Encoded protein: CASSTAGGSYEQYF. Based on the CDR3 plus reference TRBV7-9 and TRBJ2-7, the full variable domain is DTGVSQNPRHKITKRGQNVTFRCDPISEHNRLYWYRQTLGQGPEFLTYFQNEAQLEKSRLLSDRFSAERPKGSFSTLEIQRTEQGDSAMYLCASSTAGGSYEQYFGPGTRLTVT.

The genes are TRBV7-8 and TRBJ2-7, with D perhaps given as TRBD1 or TRBD2 (5 bases each). Looked up from germline, CDR1 is SGHVS and CDR2 is FQNEAQ. This CDR3 is 15 amino acids long. V was cut by 5 bases and J by 4 bases, with 18 bases left in between. CDR3 protein: CASSVRDQLLYEQYF. Here the CDR3 DNA reads TGTGCCAGCAGCGTTAGGGACCAACTGCTTTACGAGCAGTACTTC.

The chain combines TRBV18 with TRBJ1-2; 8 bases are a match to TRBD1. The CDR3 is 14 amino acids. Germline V lookup: CDR1 KGHSH, CDR2 LQKENI. J lost 4 bases, V lost 6 bases, and 7 bases had no gene match. The CDR3 coding sequence is TGTGCCAGCTCCCCCCGGACAGGGCCCTATGGCTACACCTTC. It is translated as CASSPRTGPYGYTF.